The clone carrying this T cell receptor beta chain occurred a few times. As yet, its antigen is unknown. This entry belongs to a study of T cell responses to AZD1222 COVID-19 vaccine. The table came from immunoSEQ multiplex PCR; TCRdb's copy has only in-frame clones and leaves some out. The sample yields roughly 100,000 clones, 88% seen once. Per the germline V gene, CDR1 is SGHTS and CDR2 is YDEGEE. Between the trimmed V and J ends, which lost 10 bases and 3 bases, there was a span of 23 bases. The CDR3 length is 15 residues. Broader study findings: Repertoires were collected only later (after the peak T cell response had occurred). Nearly half of spike-specific TCRs reportedly go after variant regions that carry no mutations. White British donors predominated, females outnumbered males, and clonal diversity was possibly underestimated. At baseline, seropositivity was found in only 5 to 7 AZD1222 recipients.

The receptor was isolated from an adult in good health. The material was peripheral blood, obtained on day 0 of AZD1222 vaccination. The chain employs TRBV5-8 and TRBJ2-7; D might be TRBD2 (5 bases). The chain's CDR3 is CASTTSGLRRYEQYF. CDR3 nucleotides: TGTGCCTCAACAACGAGCGGTTTACGCCGCTACGAGCAGTACTTC.